These 21 T cell receptor beta chains share one sample of origin, sequenced in a study of blood T cell repertoires in COVID-19. Data came from immunoSEQ multiplex PCR; TCRdb stores just in-frame clones and leaves some out. The sample consists of 170,000 or so clones, 70% to 90% of them appearing once. The sequencing sample was made of peripheral blood. These receptors all stem from a man aged 35 to 55 with active or convalescent COVID-19.

The rearrangement uses TRBV28 and TRBJ2-6, with 7 bases lining up with TRBD1. Looked up from germline, CDR1 is MDHEN and CDR2 is SYDVKM. The V and J ends lost 5 bases and 0 bases, in that order; junction bases with no gene match: 7. The CDR3 extends over 17 amino acids. DNA of the CDR3: TGTGCCAGCAGTGACTCGACAGGGTCCTCTGGGGCCAACGTCCTGACTTTC. It translates to CASSDSTGSSGANVLTF.

This clone was picked up a small number of times. The chain uses TRBV11-3 and TRBJ2-7; 12 bases are shared with TRBD1. The CDR3 sequence is 14 residues long. Per the germline V gene, CDR1 is SGHNT and CDR2 is YENEEA. V lost 5 bases to trimming and J lost 7 bases; unmatched junction nucleotides: 6. In DNA, the CDR3 is TGTGCCAGCAGCCCGGGACAGGGGGCGCAAGAGCAGTACTTC. Residues: CASSPGQGAQEQYF.

This sequence joins TRBV7-6 and TRBJ2-1; TRBD2 aligns across 8 bases. There are 16 residues in the CDR3. V shed 5 bases, J shed 5 bases, and the junction held 11 bases outside the gene matches. Germline V gives CDR1 SGHVS, CDR2 FNYEAQ. CDR3 sequence: CASSTPVAGGHNEQFF. CDR3 in DNA: TGTGCCAGCAGCACCCCGGTGGCGGGGGGCCACAATGAGCAGTTCTTC.

The chain is built from TRBV5-3 and TRBJ2-7; D unresolved. TRBV5-3 is sorted into the ORF group, with uncertain function. This CDR3 spans 11 amino acids. Between the trimmed V and J ends, which lost 3 bases and 4 bases, there was a span of 5 bases. The CDR3 reads CARSSLYEQYF. For the CDR3, the DNA is TGTGCCAGAAGCTCGCTATACGAGCAGTACTTC.

The chain couples TRBV18 to TRBJ2-2; possibly TRBD1 for D (5 bases). This CDR3 is built from 14 residues. CDR1 and CDR2 from the germline V gene are KGHSH and LQKENI. Trimming took off 6 bases at V and 4 bases at J, with 12 bases between the two ends. The CDR3 reads CASSRITGTGELFF. In DNA, the CDR3 is TGTGCCAGCTCTCGAATCACAGGCACCGGGGAGCTGTTTTTT.

This clone was observed once. The genes are TRBV5-1 and TRBJ2-7; the match to TRBD1 covers 7 bases. The CDR3 is made up of 15 amino acids. The trim removed 1 base at V and 6 bases at J, leaving 10 bases unmatched. Germline CDR1 SGHRS, CDR2 YFSETQ. The CDR3 DNA is TGCGCCAGCAGCTTGTCAGGGGGAAATGTAGTCGAGCAGTACTTC. Its translation is CASSLSGGNVVEQYF.

V gene TRBV7-6 combines with J gene TRBJ1-1; possible D gene TRBD1, 5 bases. Per the germline V gene, CDR1 is SGHVS and CDR2 is FNYEAQ. The CDR3 covers 15 residues. The V end lost 1 base, the J end lost 0 bases, and 9 bases lay between the germline ends. This CDR3 is CASSLGPGMNTEAFF. CDR3 nucleotides: TGTGCCAGCAGCTTAGGTCCAGGGATGAACACTGAAGCTTTCTTT. The full variable domain, its missing parts supplied by reference TRBV7-6 and TRBJ1-1, is GAGVSQSPRYKVTKRGQDVALRCDPISGHVSLYWYRQALGQGPEFLTYFNYEAQQDKSGLPNDRFSAERPEGSISTLTIQRTEQRDSAMYRCASSLGPGMNTEAFFGQGTRLTVV.

V usage is TRBV10-3 and J usage is TRBJ2-3, with 9 bases lining up with TRBD2. The CDR3 spans 14 residues. Germline V gene sequence: CDR1 ENHRY, CDR2 SYGVKD. V dropped 3 bases and J dropped 7; count of bases not matched to a gene: 5. DNA of the CDR3: TGTGCCATCAGTGAAGCGGGGGGATTGAATACGCAGTATTTT. This translates into CAISEAGGLNTQYF.

The genes are TRBV6-2 or TRBV6-3 and TRBJ2-7, with D unresolved. The V end was cut by 5 bases, the J end by 2 bases, with 4 bases between. The CDR3 totals 11 residues. Germline V CDR1 and CDR2: MNHEY, SVGEGT. This chain's CDR3 is CASSPAYEQYF. The CDR3 DNA is TGTGCCAGCAGTCCCGCCTACGAGCAGTACTTC.

The chain has TRBV19 and TRBJ1-5; the match to TRBD1 covers 8 bases. Trimming took 5 bases from V and 4 from J; bases not matched to a gene: 10. Germline V gives CDR1 LNHDA, CDR2 SQIVND (reference sequence). The length of the CDR3 is 16 residues. CDR3 region: CASSSISQGENQPQHF. The CDR3 region has the DNA TGTGCCAGTAGTTCAATTTCACAGGGGGAGAATCAGCCCCAGCATTTT.

Remarks on this clone: One end of the junction varies from germline; a read error may be responsible. In the same sample, other DNA sequences code for this CDR3. The V gene is TRBV24-1, the J gene TRBJ2-1, with unresolved D. The CDR3 contains 12 residues. Germline loops: CDR1 KGHDR, CDR2 SFDVKD. CDR3 nucleotide sequence: TGTGCCACCAGTGACTCCTATAATGAGCAGTTCTTC. Translated, it gives CATSDSYNEQFF.

The chain employs TRBV5-1 and TRBJ2-7; the match to TRBD1 covers 7 bases. The germline V gene has CDR1 SGHRS and CDR2 YFSETQ. This CDR3 has 17 residues. Trimming removed 4 bases from V and 2 bases from J; junction bases left unmatched: 15. The CDR3 coding sequence is TGCGCCAGCAGCAGGACGATCCAAGGACAGGCCACCTACGAGCAGTACTTC. Translation gives CASSRTIQGQATYEQYF.

This clone has more than one count but fewer than ten. The CDR3 reads CAWGTLRANYGYTF. Here the CDR3 DNA reads TGTGCCTGGGGCACCCTCAGGGCGAACTATGGCTACACCTTC. This rearrangement joins TRBV30 to TRBJ1-2; tentative D call: TRBD1 (5 bases). This CDR3 is built from 14 residues. Germline CDR1 GTSNPN, CDR2 SVGIG (reference sequence). The V gene lost 5 bases and the J gene lost 2 bases, with 15 bases spanning the gap. Complete variable domain (other parts from reference TRBV30 and TRBJ1-2): SQTIHQWPATLVQPVGSPLSLECTVEGTSNPNLYWYRQAAGRGLQLLFYSVGIGQISSEVPQNLSASRPQDRQFILSSKKLLLSDSGFYLCAWGTLRANYGYTFGSGTRLTVV.

CDR3 sequence: CASSGGQGHNQPQHF. CDR3 sequence (DNA): TGTGCCAGCAGCGGAGGACAGGGACACAATCAGCCCCAGCATTTT. V is TRBV9 and J is TRBJ1-5; 8 nucleotides align to TRBD1. V trimming: 3 bases; J trimming: 3 bases; junction bases outside the gene matches: 5. The CDR3 is 15 residues long. CDR1 SGDLS and CDR2 YYNGEE come from the germline V gene. Looking up the rest from reference TRBV9 and TRBJ1-5 gives the full variable domain: DSGVTQTPKHLITATGQRVTLRCSPRSGDLSVYWYQQSLDQGLQFLIQYYNGEERAKGNILERFSAQQFPDLHSELNLSSLELGDSALYFCASSGGQGHNQPQHFGDGTRLSIL.

The V call is TRBV6-5, the J call TRBJ2-7; TRBD1 is a possible D gene (6 bases). The V gene lost 6 bases and the J gene lost 2 bases, with 14 bases spanning the gap. CDR3 length: 14 residues. The germline gives CDR1 MNHEY, CDR2 SVGAGI. CDR3 sequence: CASRSRGTPYEQYF. In nucleotides, the CDR3 is TGTGCCAGCAGAAGTAGGGGGACCCCCTACGAGCAGTACTTC.

Of note for this clone: The germline gene is not matched at one end of the junction; a read error may be the cause. The V gene is TRBV6-2 or TRBV6-3, the J gene TRBJ2-2; 12 bases match TRBD2. The CDR3 runs to 19 residues. The V gene's germline CDR1 is MNHEY and CDR2 SVGEGT. This CDR3 is CASSNSGLAGGLDTGELFF. The DNA for the CDR3 is TGTGCCAGCAGTAACTCAGGGCTAGCGGGGGGGCTGGACACCGGGGAGCTGTTTTTT.

The CDR3 DNA sequence: TGTGCCAGCTCGAGTGACAGGGCCAATAATTCACCCCTCCACTTT. It specifies CASSSDRANNSPLHF. The V and J genes are TRBV18 and TRBJ1-6; 7 positions agree with TRBD1. The CDR3 is 15 residues long. J gave up 5 bases and V 6 bases, and 7 bases lay outside the gene matches. Germline V gives CDR1 KGHSH, CDR2 LQKENI.

The V call is TRBV12-3 or TRBV12-4, the J call TRBJ2-1, with D hard to call. V lost 3 bases to trimming and J lost 3 bases, with 6 bases between them. This CDR3 has 13 amino acids. Written as DNA, the CDR3 is TGTGCCAGCAGTTTTGAGCTCTACAATGAGCAGTTCTTC. Residues: CASSFELYNEQFF.

J is TRBJ2-7 and V is TRBV6-6; 8 nucleotides match TRBD2. V lost 10 bases to trimming and J lost 2 bases; unmatched junction nucleotides: 7. The CDR3 sequence is 13 residues long. CDR1 MNHNY and CDR2 SVGAGI come from the germline V gene (reference sequence). The CDR3 nucleotides are TGTGCCATCTCCGGGGGGGGAACCTACGAGCAGTACTTC. Translating it yields CAISGGGTYEQYF.

This clone was counted a single time. The chain joins TRBV5-1 to TRBJ1-3; D is perhaps TRBD1 (6 bases). This CDR3 spans 17 amino acids. V shed 4 bases and J shed 0 bases, with 17 bases lying between them. Germline V gene lookup returns CDR1 SGHRS and CDR2 YFSETQ. CDR3 sequence (DNA): TGCGCCAGCAGCCACAGACCGGACAGTAACTCTGGAAACACCATATATTTT. Amino acid sequence: CASSHRPDSNSGNTIYF.

The V and J genes are TRBV6-5 and TRBJ1-1; 9 bases map to TRBD1. CDR3 length: 13 residues. V gave up 5 bases and J gave up 5 bases; unmatched junction bases: 3. The germline CDR1 and CDR2 sequences are MNHEY and SVGAGI. CDR3 sequence reads: CASSTGGGTEAFF. CDR3 coding DNA: TGTGCCAGCAGTACAGGGGGCGGAACTGAAGCTTTCTTT.